These T cell receptor beta chains were read from a single sample in a study of vaccination and CD4 T cells after COVID-19. No antigen is known for these receptors. TCRdb analysed the PCR reads with MiXCR anew, one entry per CDR3 protein. The sample holds 13,000 or so distinct CDR3 sequences, over 35% seen once. This material consisted of CD4+ T cells from blood, cultured in vitro, taken after SARS-CoV-2 vaccination. The source of these receptors is a human donor who had recovered from COVID-19. Both conserved end residues are part of each CDR3. A D gene is named only where the DNA matches it firmly. Size tells how often a clone was seen (once, few, many) or the class of an expanded clone, and some rows leave it out.

TRBJ2-2 TRBD2 NA TRBV20-1 TGCAGTGCTCATGGACTAGCGGGAGTTAACACCGGGGAGCTGTTTTTT CSAHGLAGVNTGELFF
TRBJ1-1 NA NA TRBV7-9 TGTGCCAGCAGCTTACGAGAGACCATAGCTTTCTTT CASSLRETIAFF
TRBJ1-1 TRBD1 NA TRBV6-1 TGTGCCAGCCTCTCCGGGACAGGGATTTTCGAGAGTGAAGCTTTCTTT CASLSGTGIFESEAFF
TRBJ1-2 TRBD1 NA TRBV7-2 TGTGCCAGCAGCTTCGGACAGGGGGCTCCCTACTATGGCTACACCTTC CASSFGQGAPYYGYTF
TRBJ2-7 TRBD2 large TRBV7-8 TGTGCCAGCAGCCTCGGGACTAGCGGGAGAGGAATTTGGGCCTACGAGCAGTACTTC CASSLGTSGRGIWAYEQYF
TRBJ1-2 TRBD1 few TRBV28 TGTGCCAGCAGTTATGGACAGGGGGCCTATGGCTACACCTTC CASSYGQGAYGYTF
TRBJ2-3 NA few TRBV20-1 TGCAGTGCTAGGCCCTACTCAGCAGATACGCAGTATTTT CSARPYSADTQYF
TRBJ1-4 TRBD1 NA TRBV12-3/TRBV12-4 TGTGCCAGCAGTCCTAGGGGGCGCGGTGAAAAACTGTTTTTT CASSPRGRGEKLFF
TRBJ2-3 NA NA TRBV27 TGTGCCAGCCGATGGGCAAGCACAGATACGCAGTATTTT CASRWASTDTQYF
TRBJ1-1 TRBD1 NA TRBV6-5 TGTGCCAGCAGTTTCATGGGACAGCCTGGGGGAGCTTTCTTT CASSFMGQPGGAFF
TRBJ2-1 NA few TRBV24-1 TGTGCCACCAGTGACACCCTACGGGGCTTGAGCTCCTACAATGAGCAGTTCTTC CATSDTLRGLSSYNEQFF
TRBJ2-4 TRBD2 few TRBV19 TGTGCCAGTAGTATGGTCCCAGCGGGAGGTGGCATTCAGTACTTC CASSMVPAGGGIQYF
TRBJ2-1 TRBD2 NA TRBV7-3 TGTGCCAGCCATTATCCGGGACTAGCGGGACCTAGCTCCTACAATGAGCAGTTCTTC CASHYPGLAGPSSYNEQFF
TRBJ1-2 TRBD1 few TRBV5-4 TGTGCCAGCAGCACTCAGGGACAGCCCTATGGCTACACCTTC CASSTQGQPYGYTF
TRBJ2-1 NA NA TRBV12-3/TRBV12-4 TGTGCCAGCAGTTTAGGAGGGGACAATGAGCAGTTCTTC CASSLGGDNEQFF
TRBJ2-3 NA NA TRBV30 TGTGCCTGGACCCGTGCTAATCAGGGCCGAGATACGCAGTATTTT CAWTRANQGRDTQYF
TRBJ1-2 NA NA TRBV5-5 TGTGCCAGCAGCTTGGCCAGTGGGGCCCGGGCATATGGCTACACCTTC CASSLASGARAYGYTF
TRBJ2-5 NA few TRBV7-6 TGTGCCAGCAGCCCACGCCGGGGAGAGACCCAGTACTTC CASSPRRGETQYF
TRBJ1-1 NA few TRBV6-5 TGTGCCAGCAGTTTCACACAGGGAAGGATCACTGAAGCTTTCTTT CASSFTQGRITEAFF
TRBJ2-6 NA NA TRBV19 TGTGCCAGTATAACGTGGAGTTCTGGGGCCAACGTCCTGACTTTC CASITWSSGANVLTF
TRBJ2-7 NA few TRBV27 TGTGCCAGCAGTTTAGATAACGAGCAGTACTTC CASSLDNEQYF
TRBJ2-3 TRBD2 NA TRBV20-1 TGCAGTGCCTTGGGGCTAGCGGACCCTTCCACGTACACAGATACGCAGTATTTT CSALGLADPSTYTDTQYF
TRBJ2-3 NA NA TRBV2 TGTGCCAGCTTTCGGGCAATTAGCACAGATACGCAGTATTTT CASFRAISTDTQYF
TRBJ2-7 NA NA TRBV4-1 TGCGCCAGCAGCCAAGAAGGGGGAGACCCGCAGTACTTC CASSQEGGDPQYF
TRBJ2-5 NA NA TRBV12-3/TRBV12-4 TGTGCCAGCAGTTCGTCACGGGACACCATTGTCGGCCAAGAGACCCAGTACTTC CASSSSRDTIVGQETQYF
TRBJ2-7 TRBD2 NA TRBV20-1 TGCAGTGCTAATTACATAGGGACTAGCGGGAGAATGGGGGAGCAGTACTTC CSANYIGTSGRMGEQYF
TRBJ2-2 TRBD1 NA TRBV20-1 TGCAGTGCTAGCTCGCTCAGGGGGTCCGGGGAGCTGTTTTTT CSASSLRGSGELFF
TRBJ1-1 TRBD1 NA TRBV30 TGTGCCTGGAGCGGAGACAGGGGCACTGAAGCTTTCTTT CAWSGDRGTEAFF
TRBJ1-1 NA NA TRBV10-3 TGTGCCATCGCAGGGAACACTGAAGCTTTCTTT CAIAGNTEAFF
TRBJ1-1 TRBD1 few TRBV20-1 TGCAGTGCTAGAGATCGGACAGGGCGAGCTTTCTTT CSARDRTGRAFF
TRBJ2-5 NA NA TRBV18 TGTGCCAGCTCACTATTGACGGGGCAAGAGACCCAGTACTTC CASSLLTGQETQYF
TRBJ2-5 NA NA TRBV20-1 TGCAGTGCTAGAGATAATGTTGGGGGACAAGAGACCCAGTACTTC CSARDNVGGQETQYF
TRBJ1-6 NA NA TRBV20-1 TGCAGTGCTAGAGAGCGCCGGGACAAGTTTAATTCACCCCTCCACTTT CSARERRDKFNSPLHF
TRBJ1-1 TRBD1 NA TRBV20-1 TGCAGTGCTAGAAGGATCAGTTGGTTAGGAGACAGGGGGTTGCACACTGAAGCTTTCTTT CSARRISWLGDRGLHTEAFF
TRBJ2-7 TRBD2 few TRBV5-4 TGTGCCAGCAGCCGGGACGGTATTACTAGCGGAAAATACGAGCAGTACTTC CASSRDGITSGKYEQYF
TRBJ1-6 TRBD1 NA TRBV6-1 TGTGCCAGCAGTGGGACAGGGAGGAATTCACCCCTCCACTTT CASSGTGRNSPLHF
TRBJ2-7 NA NA TRBV6-1 TGTGCCAGCAGTCAGGACTCCCGGGAGCAGTACTTC CASSQDSREQYF
TRBJ2-3 NA few TRBV7-9 TGTGCCAGCAGCTTCTTCGCGGGGTCTAGCACAGATACGCAGTATTTT CASSFFAGSSTDTQYF
TRBJ1-6 TRBD1 NA TRBV6-5 TGTGCCAGCAGTTATCGGGGACAGGGTTTATCACCCCTCCACTTT CASSYRGQGLSPLHF
TRBJ1-5 NA few TRBV6-1 TGTGCCAGCAGTAGGGGGAACGGCGGCAATCAGCCCCAGCATTTT CASSRGNGGNQPQHF
TRBJ1-6 NA NA TRBV11-2 TGTGCCAGCAGCACTAATATATTGGGGGGACCGACAGATTCACCCCTCCACTTT CASSTNILGGPTDSPLHF
TRBJ2-3 TRBD2 NA TRBV5-1 TGCGCCAGCAGCTCCTCAAAGCGGGGGGGCACAGATACGCAGTATTTT CASSSSKRGGTDTQYF